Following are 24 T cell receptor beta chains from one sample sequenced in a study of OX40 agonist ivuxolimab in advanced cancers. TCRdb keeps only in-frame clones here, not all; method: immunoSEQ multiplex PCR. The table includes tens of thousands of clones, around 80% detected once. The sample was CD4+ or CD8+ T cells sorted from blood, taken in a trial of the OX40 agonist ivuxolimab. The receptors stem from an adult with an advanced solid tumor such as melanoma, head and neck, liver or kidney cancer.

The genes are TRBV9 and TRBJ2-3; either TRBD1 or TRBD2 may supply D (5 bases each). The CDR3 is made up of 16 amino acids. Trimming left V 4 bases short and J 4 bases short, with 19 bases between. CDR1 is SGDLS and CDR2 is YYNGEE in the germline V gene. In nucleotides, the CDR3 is TGTGCCAGCAGCACCCGTGATGGGGGTGGGGCAGATACGCAGTATTTT. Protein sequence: CASSTRDGGGADTQYF.

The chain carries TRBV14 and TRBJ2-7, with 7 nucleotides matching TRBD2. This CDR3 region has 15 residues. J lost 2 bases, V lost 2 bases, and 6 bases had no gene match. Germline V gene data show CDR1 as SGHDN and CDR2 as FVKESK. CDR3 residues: CASSQPAGFPYEQYF. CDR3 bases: TGTGCCAGCAGCCAACCAGCGGGATTCCCCTACGAGCAGTACTTC.

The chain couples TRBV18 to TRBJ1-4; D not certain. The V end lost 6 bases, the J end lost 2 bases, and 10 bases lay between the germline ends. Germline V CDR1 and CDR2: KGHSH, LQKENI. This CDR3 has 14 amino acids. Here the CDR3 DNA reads TGTGCCAGCTCCCCCGACTTTACTAATGAAAAACTGTTTTTT. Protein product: CASSPDFTNEKLFF.

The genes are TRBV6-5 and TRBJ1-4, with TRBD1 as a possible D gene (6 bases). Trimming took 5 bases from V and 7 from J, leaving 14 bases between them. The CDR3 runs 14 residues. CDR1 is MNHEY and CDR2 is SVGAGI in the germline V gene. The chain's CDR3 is CASSGGVRGEKLFF. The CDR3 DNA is TGTGCCAGCAGTGGTGGGGTCAGGGGTGAAAAACTGTTTTTT.

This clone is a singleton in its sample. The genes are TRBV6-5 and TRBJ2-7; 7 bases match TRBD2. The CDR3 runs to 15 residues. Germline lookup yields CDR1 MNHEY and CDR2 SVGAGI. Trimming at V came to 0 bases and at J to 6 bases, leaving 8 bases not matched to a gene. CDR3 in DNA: TGTGCCAGCAGTTACTCGGGGGGGGTTGCCTCCGAGCAGTACTTC. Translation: CASSYSGGVASEQYF.

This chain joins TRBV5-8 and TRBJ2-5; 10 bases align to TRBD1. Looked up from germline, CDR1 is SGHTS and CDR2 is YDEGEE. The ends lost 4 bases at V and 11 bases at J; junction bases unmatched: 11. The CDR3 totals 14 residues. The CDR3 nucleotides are TGTGCCAGCAGCACGGGACAGGGGTTGTGGGAGCAGTACTTC. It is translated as CASSTGQGLWEQYF. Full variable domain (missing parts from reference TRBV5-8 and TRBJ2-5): EAGVTQSPTHLIKTRGQQATLRCSPISGHTSVYWYQQALGLGLQFLLWYDEGEERNRGNFPPRFSGRQFPNYSSELNVNALELEDSALYLCASSTGQGLWEQYFGPGTRLLVL.

CDR3 sequence reads: CASSRPGQGLNEQFF. CDR3 bases: TGTGCCAGCAGCCGGCCGGGACAGGGGCTGAATGAGCAGTTCTTC. The genes are TRBV27 and TRBJ2-1; 10 positions match TRBD1. Germline V gene sequence: CDR1 MNHEY, CDR2 SMNVEV (reference sequence). The CDR3 has 15 amino acids. The V and J ends lost 6 bases and 7 bases, in that order; junction bases with no gene match: 9.

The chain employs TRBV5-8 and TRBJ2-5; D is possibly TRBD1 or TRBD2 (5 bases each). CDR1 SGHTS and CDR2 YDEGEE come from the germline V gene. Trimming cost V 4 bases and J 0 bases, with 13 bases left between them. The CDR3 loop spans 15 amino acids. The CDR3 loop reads CASSDGTAYQETQYF. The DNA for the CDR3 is TGTGCCAGCAGCGACGGGACGGCGTACCAAGAGACCCAGTACTTC.

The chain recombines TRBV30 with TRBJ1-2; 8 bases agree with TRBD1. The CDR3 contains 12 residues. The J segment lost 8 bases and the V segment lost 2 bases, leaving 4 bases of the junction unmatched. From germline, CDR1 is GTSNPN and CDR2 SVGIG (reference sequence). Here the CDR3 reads CAWSFRGHGYTF. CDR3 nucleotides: TGTGCCTGGAGTTTCAGGGGGCACGGCTACACCTTC.

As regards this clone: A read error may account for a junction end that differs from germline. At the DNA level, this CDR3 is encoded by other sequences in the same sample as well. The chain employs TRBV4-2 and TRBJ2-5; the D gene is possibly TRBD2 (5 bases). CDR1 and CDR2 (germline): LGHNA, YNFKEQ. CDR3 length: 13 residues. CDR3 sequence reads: CASSQGLWETQYF. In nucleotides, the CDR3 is TGTGCCAGTAGCCAAGGACTCTGGGAGACCCAGTACTTC.

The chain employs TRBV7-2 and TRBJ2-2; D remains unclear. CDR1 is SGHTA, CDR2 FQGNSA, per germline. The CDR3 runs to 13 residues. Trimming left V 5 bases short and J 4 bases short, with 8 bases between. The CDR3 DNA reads TGTGCCAGCAGCCCTGCGCGCACCGGGGAGCTGTTTTTT. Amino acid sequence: CASSPARTGELFF.

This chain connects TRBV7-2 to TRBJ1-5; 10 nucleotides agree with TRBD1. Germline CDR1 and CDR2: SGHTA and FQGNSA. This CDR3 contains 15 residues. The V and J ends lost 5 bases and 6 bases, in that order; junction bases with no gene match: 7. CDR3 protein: CASSPDRGRSQPQHF. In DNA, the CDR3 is TGTGCCAGCAGCCCTGACAGGGGGCGCAGTCAGCCCCAGCATTTT. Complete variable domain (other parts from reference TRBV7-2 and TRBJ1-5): GAGVSQSPSNKVTEKGKDVELRCDPISGHTALYWYRQSLGQGLEFLIYFQGNSAPDKSGLPSDRFSAERTGGSVSTLTIQRTQQEDSAVYLCASSPDRGRSQPQHFGDGTRLSIL.

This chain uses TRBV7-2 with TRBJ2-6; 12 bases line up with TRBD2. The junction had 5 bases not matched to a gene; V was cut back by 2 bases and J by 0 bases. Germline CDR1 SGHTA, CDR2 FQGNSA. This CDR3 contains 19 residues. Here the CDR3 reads CASSLLGLAGISGANVLTF. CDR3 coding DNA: TGTGCCAGCAGCTTACTAGGACTAGCGGGAATCTCTGGGGCCAACGTCCTGACTTTC.

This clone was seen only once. Written as DNA, the CDR3 is TGTGCCAGCAGCCCTCGAGGCAGGATGAACACCGGGGAGCTGTTTTTT. Translating gives CASSPRGRMNTGELFF. This chain connects TRBV7-9 to TRBJ2-2; the D is unclear. The germline V gene has CDR1 SEHNR and CDR2 FQNEAQ (reference sequence). CDR3 length: 16 residues. V was shortened by 5 bases and J by 1 base, with 14 bases between the two germline ends.

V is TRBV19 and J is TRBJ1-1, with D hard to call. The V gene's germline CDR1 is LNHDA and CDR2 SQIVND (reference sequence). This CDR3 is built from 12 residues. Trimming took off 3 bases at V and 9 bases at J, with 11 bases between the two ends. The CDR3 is CASSIPLGQAFF. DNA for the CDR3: TGTGCCAGTAGTATTCCTCTAGGACAAGCTTTCTTT.

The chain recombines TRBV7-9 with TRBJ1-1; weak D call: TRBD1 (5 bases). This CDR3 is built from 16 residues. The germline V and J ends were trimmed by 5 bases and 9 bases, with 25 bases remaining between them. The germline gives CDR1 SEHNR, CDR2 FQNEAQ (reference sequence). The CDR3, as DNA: TGTGCCAGCAGCCTCGGCTCACAAACAGGTACTACCAAAGCTTTCTTT. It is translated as CASSLGSQTGTTKAFF.

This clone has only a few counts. The CDR3 region has the DNA TGTGCCAGCAGCCAGGGACAGATCTATGGCTACACCTTC. Amino acid sequence: CASSQGQIYGYTF. The rearrangement uses TRBV5-8 and TRBJ1-2; 7 nucleotides align to TRBD1. Trimming cost V 4 bases and J 4 bases; bases outside gene matches: 4. CDR3 length: 13 residues. Germline CDR1 is SGHTS and CDR2 is YDEGEE.

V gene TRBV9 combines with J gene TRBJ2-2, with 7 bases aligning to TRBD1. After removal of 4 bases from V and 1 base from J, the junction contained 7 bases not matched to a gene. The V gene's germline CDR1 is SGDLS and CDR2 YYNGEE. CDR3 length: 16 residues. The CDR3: CASSITGVGNTGELFF. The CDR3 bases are TGTGCCAGCAGCATAACAGGGGTCGGGAACACCGGGGAGCTGTTTTTT. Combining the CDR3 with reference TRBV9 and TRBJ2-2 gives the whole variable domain DSGVTQTPKHLITATGQRVTLRCSPRSGDLSVYWYQQSLDQGLQFLIQYYNGEERAKGNILERFSAQQFPDLHSELNLSSLELGDSALYFCASSITGVGNTGELFFGEGSRLTVL.

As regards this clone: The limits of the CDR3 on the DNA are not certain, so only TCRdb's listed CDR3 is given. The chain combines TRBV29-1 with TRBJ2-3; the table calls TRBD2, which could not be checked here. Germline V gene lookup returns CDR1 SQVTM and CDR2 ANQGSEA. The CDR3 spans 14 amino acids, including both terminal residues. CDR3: CSVGPGVATDTQYF.

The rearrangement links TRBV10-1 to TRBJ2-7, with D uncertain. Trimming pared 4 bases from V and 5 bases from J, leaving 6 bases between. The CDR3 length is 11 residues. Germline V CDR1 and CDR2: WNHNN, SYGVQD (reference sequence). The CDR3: CASSADHEQYF. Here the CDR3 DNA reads TGCGCCAGCAGTGCGGACCACGAGCAGTACTTC.

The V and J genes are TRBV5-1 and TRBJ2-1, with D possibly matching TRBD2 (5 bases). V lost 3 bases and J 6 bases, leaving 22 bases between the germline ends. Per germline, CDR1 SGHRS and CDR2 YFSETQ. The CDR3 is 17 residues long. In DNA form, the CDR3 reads TGCGCCAGCAGCTCACGAGGGCCTAGCCGTCGTTTCAATGAGCAGTTCTTC. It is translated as CASSSRGPSRRFNEQFF.

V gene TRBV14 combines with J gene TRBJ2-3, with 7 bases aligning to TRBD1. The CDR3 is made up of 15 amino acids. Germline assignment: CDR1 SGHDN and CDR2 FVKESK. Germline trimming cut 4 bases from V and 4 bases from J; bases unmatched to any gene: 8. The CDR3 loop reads CASSRQGVGPDTQYF. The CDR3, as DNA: TGTGCCAGCAGCCGACAGGGTGTGGGGCCAGATACGCAGTATTTT.

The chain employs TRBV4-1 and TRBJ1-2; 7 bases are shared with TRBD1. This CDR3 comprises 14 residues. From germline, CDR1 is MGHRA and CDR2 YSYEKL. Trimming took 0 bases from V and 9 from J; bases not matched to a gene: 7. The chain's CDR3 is CASSQERQGVRYTF. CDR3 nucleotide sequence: TGCGCCAGCAGCCAAGAGAGGCAGGGGGTCCGCTACACCTTC.

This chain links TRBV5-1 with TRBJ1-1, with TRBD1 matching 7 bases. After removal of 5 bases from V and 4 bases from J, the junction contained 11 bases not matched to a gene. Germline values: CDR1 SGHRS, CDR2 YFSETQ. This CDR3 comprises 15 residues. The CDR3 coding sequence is TGCGCCAGCAGTCTGAGAGAGCAGGGGGGCACTGAAGCTTTCTTT. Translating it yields CASSLREQGGTEAFF.